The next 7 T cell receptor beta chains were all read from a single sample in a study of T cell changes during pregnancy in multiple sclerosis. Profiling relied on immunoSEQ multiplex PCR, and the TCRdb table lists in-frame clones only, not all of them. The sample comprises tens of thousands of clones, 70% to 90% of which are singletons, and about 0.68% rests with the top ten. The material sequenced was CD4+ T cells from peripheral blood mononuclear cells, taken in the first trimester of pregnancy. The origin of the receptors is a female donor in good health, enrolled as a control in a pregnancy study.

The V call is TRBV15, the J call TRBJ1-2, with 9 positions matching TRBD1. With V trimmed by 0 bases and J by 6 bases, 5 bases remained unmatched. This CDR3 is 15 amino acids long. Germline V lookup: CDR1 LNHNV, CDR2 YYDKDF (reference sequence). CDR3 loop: CATSRDIGTGHGYTF. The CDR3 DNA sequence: TGTGCCACCAGCAGAGATATAGGGACAGGGCATGGCTACACCTTC.

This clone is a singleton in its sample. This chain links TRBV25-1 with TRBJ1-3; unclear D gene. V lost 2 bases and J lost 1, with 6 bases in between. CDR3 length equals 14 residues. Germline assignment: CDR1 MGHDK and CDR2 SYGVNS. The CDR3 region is CASSEERSGNTIYF. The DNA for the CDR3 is TGTGCCAGCAGTGAAGAGAGATCTGGAAACACCATATATTTT.

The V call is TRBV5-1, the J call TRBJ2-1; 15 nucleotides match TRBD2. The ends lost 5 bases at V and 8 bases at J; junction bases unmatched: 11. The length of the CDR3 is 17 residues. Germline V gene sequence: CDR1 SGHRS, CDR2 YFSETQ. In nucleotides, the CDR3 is TGCGCCAGCAGTCGGACTAGCGGGGGGGCCGGGTTGTATGAGCAGTTCTTC. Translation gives CASSRTSGGAGLYEQFF.

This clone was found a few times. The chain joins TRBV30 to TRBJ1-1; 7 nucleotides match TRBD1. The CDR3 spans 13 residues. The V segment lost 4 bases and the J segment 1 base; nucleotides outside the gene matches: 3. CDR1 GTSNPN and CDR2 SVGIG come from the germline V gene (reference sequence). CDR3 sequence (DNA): TGTGCCTGGATACAGGGGAGGAACACTGAAGCTTTCTTT. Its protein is CAWIQGRNTEAFF.

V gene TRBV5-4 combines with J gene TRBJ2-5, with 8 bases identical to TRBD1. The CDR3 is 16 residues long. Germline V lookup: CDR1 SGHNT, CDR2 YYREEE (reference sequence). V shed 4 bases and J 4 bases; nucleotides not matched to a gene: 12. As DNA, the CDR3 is TGTGCCAGCAGCCCAACCCCTGGACAGGGTGGAGAGACCCAGTACTTC. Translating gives CASSPTPGQGGETQYF. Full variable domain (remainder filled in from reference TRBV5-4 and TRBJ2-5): ETGVTQSPTHLIKTRGQQVTLRCSSQSGHNTVSWYQQALGQGPQFIFQYYREEENGRGNFPPRFSGLQFPNYSSELNVNALELDDSALYLCASSPTPGQGGETQYFGPGTRLLVL.

CDR3 in amino acids: CASSRGQGVWQPQHF. DNA of the CDR3: TGTGCCAGCAGCCGCGGACAGGGTGTTTGGCAGCCCCAGCATTTT. The chain couples TRBV6-5 to TRBJ1-5, with 8 bases lining up with TRBD1. V was pared by 6 bases and J by 7 bases, with 11 bases of the junction left unmatched. The germline gives CDR1 MNHEY, CDR2 SVGAGI. This CDR3 has 15 amino acids.

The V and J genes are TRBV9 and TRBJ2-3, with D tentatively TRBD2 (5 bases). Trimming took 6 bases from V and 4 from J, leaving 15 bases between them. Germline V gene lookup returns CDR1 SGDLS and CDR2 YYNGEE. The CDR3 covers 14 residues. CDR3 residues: CASTRAQAADTQYF. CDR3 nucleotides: TGTGCCAGCACGCGGGCGCAAGCAGCAGATACGCAGTATTTT. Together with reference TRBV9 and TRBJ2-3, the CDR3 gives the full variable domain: DSGVTQTPKHLITATGQRVTLRCSPRSGDLSVYWYQQSLDQGLQFLIQYYNGEERAKGNILERFSAQQFPDLHSELNLSSLELGDSALYFCASTRAQAADTQYFGPGTRLTVL.